The next 5 T cell receptor beta chains were all read from a single sample in a study of cytomegalovirus exposure and HLA in healthy donors. The assay was immunoSEQ multiplex PCR, and TCRdb's table has in-frame clones only and misses some. In the table there are 56,000 or so clones, 93% of which are singletons. The sample consisted of PBMCs. Receptors originate from a woman younger than 35 in good health and CMV-seropositive.

The V and J genes are TRBV7-9 and TRBJ2-7, with TRBD1 as a possible D gene (6 bases). Germline V lookup: CDR1 SEHNR, CDR2 FQNEAQ (reference sequence). The CDR3 loop spans 13 amino acids. V lost 5 bases and J 3 bases, leaving 11 bases between the germline ends. The CDR3 bases are TGTGCCAGCAGCCTTGACAGGTACTACGAGCAGTACTTC. It translates to CASSLDRYYEQYF.

This chain connects TRBV29-1 to TRBJ1-4, with 8 bases lining up with TRBD1. Germline V gene lookup returns CDR1 SQVTM and CDR2 ANQGSEA. There are 16 residues in the CDR3. Trimming at V came to 1 base and at J to 6 bases, leaving 10 bases not matched to a gene. DNA of the CDR3: TGCAGCGTTGAAGGTTCAGGGGGCAGCTGGGATGAAAAACTGTTTTTT. It specifies CSVEGSGGSWDEKLFF.

The rearrangement uses TRBV7-9 and TRBJ1-5; TRBD1 is a possible D gene (6 bases). The length of the CDR3 is 16 residues. Per germline, CDR1 SEHNR and CDR2 FQNEAQ (reference sequence). Trimming pared 1 base from V and 4 bases from J, leaving 14 bases between. The CDR3 nucleotides are TGTGCCAGCAGCTTAGATGAGCAGGGGTTAAATCAGCCCCAGCATTTT. This codes for CASSLDEQGLNQPQHF.

The chain uses TRBV15 and TRBJ2-7; D possibly corresponds to TRBD2 (5 bases). The CDR3 runs to 15 residues. Germline values: CDR1 LNHNV, CDR2 YYDKDF (reference sequence). The V gene lost 0 bases and the J gene lost 2 bases, with 11 bases spanning the gap. This CDR3 is CATSRERVSAYEQYF. CDR3 DNA sequence: TGTGCCACCAGCAGAGAGAGGGTGTCGGCCTACGAGCAGTACTTC.

The genes are TRBV11-2 and TRBJ1-2; D uncertain. This CDR3 region has 14 residues. V lost 3 bases to trimming and J lost 4 bases, with 12 bases between them. Germline values: CDR1 SGHAT, CDR2 FQNNGV. Here the CDR3 reads CASSFGGLGYGYTF. DNA for the CDR3: TGTGCCAGCAGCTTTGGAGGTCTCGGCTATGGCTACACCTTC.